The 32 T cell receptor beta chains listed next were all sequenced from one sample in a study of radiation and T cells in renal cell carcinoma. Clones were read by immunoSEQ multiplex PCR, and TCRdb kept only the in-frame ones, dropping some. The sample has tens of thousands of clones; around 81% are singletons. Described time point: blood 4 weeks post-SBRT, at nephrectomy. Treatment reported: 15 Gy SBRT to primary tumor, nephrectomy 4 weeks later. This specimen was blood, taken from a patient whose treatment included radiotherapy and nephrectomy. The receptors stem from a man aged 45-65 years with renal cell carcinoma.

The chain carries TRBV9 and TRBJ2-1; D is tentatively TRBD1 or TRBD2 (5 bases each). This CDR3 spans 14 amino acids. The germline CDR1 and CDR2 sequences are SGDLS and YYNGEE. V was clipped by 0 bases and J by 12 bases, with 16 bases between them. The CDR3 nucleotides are TGTGCCAGCAGCGTAGAAGTCTCGGGGCAACGGCAGTTCTTC. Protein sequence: CASSVEVSGQRQFF.

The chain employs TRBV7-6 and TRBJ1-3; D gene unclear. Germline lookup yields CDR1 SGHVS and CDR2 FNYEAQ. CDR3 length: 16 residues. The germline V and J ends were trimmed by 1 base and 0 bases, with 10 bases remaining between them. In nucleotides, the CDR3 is TGTGCCAGCAGCTTAGAGCCGCGGAACTCTGGAAACACCATATATTTT. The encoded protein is CASSLEPRNSGNTIYF.

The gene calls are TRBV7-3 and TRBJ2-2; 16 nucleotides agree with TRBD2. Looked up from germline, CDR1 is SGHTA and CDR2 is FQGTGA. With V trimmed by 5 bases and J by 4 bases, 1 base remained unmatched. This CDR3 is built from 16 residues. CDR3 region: CASSGTSGRGTGELFF. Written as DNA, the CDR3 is TGTGCCAGCAGCGGGACTAGCGGGAGGGGCACCGGGGAGCTGTTTTTT.

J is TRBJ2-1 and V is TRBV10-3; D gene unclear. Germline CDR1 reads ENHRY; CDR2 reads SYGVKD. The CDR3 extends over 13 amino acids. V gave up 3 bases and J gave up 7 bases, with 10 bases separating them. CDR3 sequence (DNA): TGTGCCATCAGTGATCCAAGAGAGAATGAGCAGTTCTTC. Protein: CAISDPRENEQFF.

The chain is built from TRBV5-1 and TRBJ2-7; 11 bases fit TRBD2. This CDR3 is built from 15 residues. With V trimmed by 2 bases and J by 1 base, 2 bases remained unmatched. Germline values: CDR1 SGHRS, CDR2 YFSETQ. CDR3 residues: CASSLLAGVSYEQYF. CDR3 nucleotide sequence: TGCGCCAGCAGCTTACTAGCGGGAGTATCCTACGAGCAGTACTTC.

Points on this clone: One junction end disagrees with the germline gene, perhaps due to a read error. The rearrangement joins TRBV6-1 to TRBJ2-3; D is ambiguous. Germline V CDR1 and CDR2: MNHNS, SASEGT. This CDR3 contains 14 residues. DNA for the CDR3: TGTGCCAGCAGGGAAGGACCGTACACAGATACGCAGTATTTT. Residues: CASREGPYTDTQYF.

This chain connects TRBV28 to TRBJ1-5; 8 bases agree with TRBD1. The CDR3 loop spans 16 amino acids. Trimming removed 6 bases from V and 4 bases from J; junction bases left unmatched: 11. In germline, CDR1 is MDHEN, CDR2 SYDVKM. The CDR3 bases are TGTGCCAGCAGGGAGTCCAGGGGGCTAGGAAATCAGCCCCAGCATTTT. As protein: CASRESRGLGNQPQHF.

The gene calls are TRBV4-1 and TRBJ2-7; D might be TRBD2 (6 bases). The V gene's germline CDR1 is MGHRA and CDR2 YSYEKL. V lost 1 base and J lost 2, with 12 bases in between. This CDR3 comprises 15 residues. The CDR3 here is CASSQVVGGTYEQYF. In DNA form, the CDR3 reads TGCGCCAGCAGCCAAGTTGTGGGGGGAACCTACGAGCAGTACTTC.

The CDR3 sequence: CASSGIRETQYF. The CDR3 DNA reads as TGCGCCAGCAGTGGGATCCGCGAGACCCAGTACTTC. The chain employs TRBV10-2 and TRBJ2-5, with D unclear. This CDR3 is 12 amino acids long. V was shortened by 4 bases and J by 5 bases, with 8 bases between the two germline ends. The V gene's germline CDR1 is WSHSY and CDR2 SAAADI.

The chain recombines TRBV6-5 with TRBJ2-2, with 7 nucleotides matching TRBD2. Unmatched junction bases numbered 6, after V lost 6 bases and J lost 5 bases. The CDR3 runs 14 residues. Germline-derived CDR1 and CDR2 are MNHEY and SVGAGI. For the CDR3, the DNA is TGTGCCAGCAGAAGAGAACTAGCGACCGGGGAGCTGTTTTTT. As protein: CASRRELATGELFF.

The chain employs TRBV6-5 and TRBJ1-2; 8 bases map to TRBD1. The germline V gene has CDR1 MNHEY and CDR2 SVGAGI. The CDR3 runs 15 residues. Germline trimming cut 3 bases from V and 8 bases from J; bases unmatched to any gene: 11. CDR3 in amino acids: CASSYVPSRGRGYTF. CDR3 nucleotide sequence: TGTGCCAGCAGTTATGTCCCAAGCAGGGGGCGCGGCTACACCTTC.

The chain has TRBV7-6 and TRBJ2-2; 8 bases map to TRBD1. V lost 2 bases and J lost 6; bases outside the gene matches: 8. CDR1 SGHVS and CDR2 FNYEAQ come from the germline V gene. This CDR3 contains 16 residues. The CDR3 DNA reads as TGTGCCAGCAGCTTACAGGGGGCGCCTATTTCCGGGGAGCTGTTTTTT. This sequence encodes CASSLQGAPISGELFF.

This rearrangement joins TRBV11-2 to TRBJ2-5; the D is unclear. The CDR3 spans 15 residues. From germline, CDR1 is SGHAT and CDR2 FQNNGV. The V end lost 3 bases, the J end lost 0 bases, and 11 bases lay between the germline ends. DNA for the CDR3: TGTGCCAGCAGCTTCGGGTATGGATACCAAGAGACCCAGTACTTC. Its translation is CASSFGYGYQETQYF.

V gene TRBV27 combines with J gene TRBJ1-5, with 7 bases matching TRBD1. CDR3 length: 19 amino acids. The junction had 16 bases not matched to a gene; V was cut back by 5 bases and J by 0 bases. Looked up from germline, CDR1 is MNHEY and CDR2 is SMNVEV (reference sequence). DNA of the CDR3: TGTGCCAGCAGTCCGGAGCCGACAGGGTGGGGAAATAGCAATCAGCCCCAGCATTTT. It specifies CASSPEPTGWGNSNQPQHF.

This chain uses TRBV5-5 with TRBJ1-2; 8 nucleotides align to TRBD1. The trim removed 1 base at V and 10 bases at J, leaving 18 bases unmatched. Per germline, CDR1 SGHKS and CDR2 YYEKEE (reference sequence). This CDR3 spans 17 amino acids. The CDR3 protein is CASSLTLSAGTGYDYTF. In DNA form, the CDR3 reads TGTGCCAGCAGCTTGACACTTTCTGCCGGGACAGGCTACGACTACACCTTC. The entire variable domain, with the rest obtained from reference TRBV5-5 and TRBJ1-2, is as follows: DAGVTQSPTHLIKTRGQQVTLRCSPISGHKSVSWYQQVLGQGPQFIFQYYEKEERGRGNFPDRFSARQFPNYSSELNVNALLLGDSALYLCASSLTLSAGTGYDYTFGSGTRLTVV.

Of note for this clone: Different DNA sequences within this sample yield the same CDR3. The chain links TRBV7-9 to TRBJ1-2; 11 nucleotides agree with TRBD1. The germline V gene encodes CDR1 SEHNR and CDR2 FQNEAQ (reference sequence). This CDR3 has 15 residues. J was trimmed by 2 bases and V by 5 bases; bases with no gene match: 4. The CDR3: CASSGTGGINYGYTF. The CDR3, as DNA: TGTGCCAGCAGCGGGACAGGGGGAATCAACTATGGCTACACCTTC.

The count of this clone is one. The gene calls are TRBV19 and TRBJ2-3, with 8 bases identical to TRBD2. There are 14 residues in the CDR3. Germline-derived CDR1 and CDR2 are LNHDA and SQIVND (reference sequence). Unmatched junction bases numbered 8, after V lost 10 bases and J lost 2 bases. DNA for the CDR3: TGTGCCACCTCAGCGGGGGCCGACACAGATACGCAGTATTTT. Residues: CATSAGADTDTQYF.

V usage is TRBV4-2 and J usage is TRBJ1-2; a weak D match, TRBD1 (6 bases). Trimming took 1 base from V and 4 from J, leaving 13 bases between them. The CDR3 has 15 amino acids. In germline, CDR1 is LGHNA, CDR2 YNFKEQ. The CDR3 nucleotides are TGTGCCAGCAGCCAAGGGAGGCAGGGGTTCTATGGCTACACCTTC. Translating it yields CASSQGRQGFYGYTF.

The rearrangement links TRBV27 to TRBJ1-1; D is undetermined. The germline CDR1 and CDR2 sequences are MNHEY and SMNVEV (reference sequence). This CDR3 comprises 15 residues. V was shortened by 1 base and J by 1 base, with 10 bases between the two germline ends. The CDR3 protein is CASSLLGFGNTEAFF. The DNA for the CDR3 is TGTGCCAGCAGTTTATTGGGGTTTGGGAACACTGAAGCTTTCTTT.

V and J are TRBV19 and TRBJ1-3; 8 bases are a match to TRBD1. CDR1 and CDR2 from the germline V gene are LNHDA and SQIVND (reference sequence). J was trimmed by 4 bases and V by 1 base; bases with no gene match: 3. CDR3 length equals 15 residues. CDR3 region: CASSIAGTGGNTIYF. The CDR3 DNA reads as TGTGCCAGTAGTATAGCCGGGACAGGCGGAAACACCATATATTTT.

The CDR3 region has the DNA TGTGCCAGCAGTAGAGGACAGGGGGCCTACGAGCAGTACTTC. Translation: CASSRGQGAYEQYF. The chain has TRBV6-1 and TRBJ2-7, with 10 bases fitting TRBD1. The ends lost 5 bases at V and 2 bases at J; junction bases unmatched: 3. CDR3 length: 14 residues. CDR1 is MNHNS and CDR2 is SASEGT in the germline V gene.

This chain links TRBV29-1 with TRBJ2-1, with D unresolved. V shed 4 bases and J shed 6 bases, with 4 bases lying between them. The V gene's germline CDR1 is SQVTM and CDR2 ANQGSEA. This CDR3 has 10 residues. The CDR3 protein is CSVGVNEQFF. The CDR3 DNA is TGCAGCGTTGGGGTCAATGAGCAGTTCTTC.

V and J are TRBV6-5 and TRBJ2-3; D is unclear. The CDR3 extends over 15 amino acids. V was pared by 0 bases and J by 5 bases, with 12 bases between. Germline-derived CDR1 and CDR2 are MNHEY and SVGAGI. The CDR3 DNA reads TGTGCCAGCAGTTACTCGAGCCTTTTGGGAGATACGCAGTATTTT. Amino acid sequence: CASSYSSLLGDTQYF.

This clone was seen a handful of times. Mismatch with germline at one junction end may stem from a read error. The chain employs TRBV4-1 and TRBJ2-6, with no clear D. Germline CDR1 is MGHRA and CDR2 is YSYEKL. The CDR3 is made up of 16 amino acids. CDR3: CASRQGMGSGANVLTF. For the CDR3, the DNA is TGCGCCAGCCGCCAAGGAATGGGCTCTGGGGCCAACGTCCTGACTTTC.

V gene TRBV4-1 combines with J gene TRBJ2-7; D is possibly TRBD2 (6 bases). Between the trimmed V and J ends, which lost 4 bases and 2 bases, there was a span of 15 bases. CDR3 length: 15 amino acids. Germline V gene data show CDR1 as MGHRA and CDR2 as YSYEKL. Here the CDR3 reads CASSLGLGGTYEQYF. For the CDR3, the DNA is TGCGCCAGCAGCCTAGGGCTGGGGGGAACCTACGAGCAGTACTTC.

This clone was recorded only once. The CDR3 loop reads CASNPSGQGYGEQFF. The CDR3 DNA reads as TGTGCCAGCAACCCATCGGGACAGGGGTATGGTGAGCAGTTCTTC. The chain has TRBV6-4 and TRBJ2-1; 10 nucleotides agree with TRBD1. The CDR3 is 15 amino acids. The trim removed 7 bases at V and 9 bases at J, leaving 12 bases unmatched. Looked up from germline, CDR1 is MRHNA and CDR2 is SNTAGT.

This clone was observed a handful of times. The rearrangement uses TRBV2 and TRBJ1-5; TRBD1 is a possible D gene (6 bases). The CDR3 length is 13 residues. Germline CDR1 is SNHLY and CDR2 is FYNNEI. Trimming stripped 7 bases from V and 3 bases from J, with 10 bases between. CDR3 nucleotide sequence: TGTGCCAGCATCAGGGGCCTCAATCAGCCCCAGCATTTT. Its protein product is CASIRGLNQPQHF.

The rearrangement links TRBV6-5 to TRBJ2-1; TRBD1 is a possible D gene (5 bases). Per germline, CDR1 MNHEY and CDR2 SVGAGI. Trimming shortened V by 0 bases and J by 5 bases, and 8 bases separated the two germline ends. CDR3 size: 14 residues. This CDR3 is CASSYSRQNNEQFF. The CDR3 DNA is TGTGCCAGCAGTTACTCGAGACAGAACAATGAGCAGTTCTTC.

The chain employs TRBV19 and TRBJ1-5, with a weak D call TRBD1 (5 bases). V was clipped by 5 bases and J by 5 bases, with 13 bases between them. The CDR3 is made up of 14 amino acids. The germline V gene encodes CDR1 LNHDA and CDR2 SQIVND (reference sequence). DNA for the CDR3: TGTGCCAGTAGTCCTGGGCAGGGCTATCAGCCCCAGCATTTT. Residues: CASSPGQGYQPQHF.

CDR3 nucleotides: TGCGCCAGCAGCCTAGGAGGGCCTGAAGCTTTCTTT. Protein sequence: CASSLGGPEAFF. J is TRBJ1-1 and V is TRBV5-1; D uncertain. The germline V and J ends were trimmed by 4 bases and 6 bases, with 10 bases remaining between them. The CDR3 covers 12 residues. Germline values: CDR1 SGHRS, CDR2 YFSETQ.

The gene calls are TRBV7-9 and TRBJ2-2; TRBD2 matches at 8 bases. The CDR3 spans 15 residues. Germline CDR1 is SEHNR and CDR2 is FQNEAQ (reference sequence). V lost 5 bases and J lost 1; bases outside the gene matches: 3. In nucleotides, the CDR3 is TGTGCCAGCAGCACTAGCGGTGGGAACACCGGGGAGCTGTTTTTT. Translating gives CASSTSGGNTGELFF.

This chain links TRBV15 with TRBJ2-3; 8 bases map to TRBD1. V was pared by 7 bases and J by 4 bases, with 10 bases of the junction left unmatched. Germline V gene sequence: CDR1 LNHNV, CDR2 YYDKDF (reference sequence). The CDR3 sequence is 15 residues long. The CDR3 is CATMYRGQASDTQYF. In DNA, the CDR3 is TGTGCCACCATGTATCGGGGACAGGCGTCAGATACGCAGTATTTT.